The 25 T cell receptor beta chains listed next were all sequenced from one sample in a study of blood T cell repertoires in COVID-19. Assay used: immunoSEQ multiplex PCR; TCRdb lists only in-frame clones, some missing. The sample has approximately 250,000 clones; roughly 91% are singletons. The specimen sequenced was PBMCs or T cells enriched from blood (not recorded which). All receptors come from a woman in her sixties or seventies in a cohort exposed to, infected with or recovered from COVID-19 (not recorded which).

This chain links TRBV7-3 with TRBJ2-1, with TRBD2 identical over 7 bases. The CDR3 spans 15 residues. Germline lookup yields CDR1 SGHTA and CDR2 FQGTGA. With V trimmed by 3 bases and J by 2 bases, 4 bases remained unmatched. CDR3 loop: CASSLSGATYNEQFF. The CDR3 DNA reads TGTGCCAGCAGCTTGAGCGGGGCCACCTACAATGAGCAGTTCTTC.

V and J are TRBV19 and TRBJ2-2; the D gene is possibly TRBD2 (5 bases). The germline V gene encodes CDR1 LNHDA and CDR2 SQIVND (reference sequence). V was pared by 1 base and J by 0 bases, with 9 bases between. The CDR3 sequence is 16 residues long. The CDR3 DNA sequence: TGTGCCAGTAGTATAGGGGTGGGAGCGAACACCGGGGAGCTGTTTTTT. Translating gives CASSIGVGANTGELFF.

The chain joins TRBV14 to TRBJ2-1; 10 bases are shared with TRBD2. The CDR3 consists of 16 residues. V gave up 0 bases and J gave up 6 bases; unmatched junction bases: 5. Looked up from germline, CDR1 is SGHDN and CDR2 is FVKESK. CDR3 region: CASSQEGLAGANEQFF. The CDR3 nucleotides are TGTGCCAGCAGCCAAGAAGGCCTAGCGGGAGCCAATGAGCAGTTCTTC.

A single count supports this clone. This sample includes further DNA sequences coding for the same CDR3. The CDR3: CASSLGGSSYNEQFF. CDR3 DNA sequence: TGTGCCAGCAGCTTAGGCGGCAGCTCCTACAATGAGCAGTTCTTC. The chain employs TRBV5-4 and TRBJ2-1; D remains ambiguous. Germline lookup yields CDR1 SGHNT and CDR2 YYREEE (reference sequence). V gave up 2 bases and J gave up 0 bases, with 9 bases separating them. CDR3 size: 15 residues.

This sequence joins TRBV6-1 and TRBJ2-2, with D perhaps TRBD1 (7 bases). The CDR3 has 16 amino acids. V lost 1 base and J lost 4, with 13 bases in between. Germline V gene sequence: CDR1 MNHNS, CDR2 SASEGT. In nucleotides, the CDR3 is TGTGCCAGCAGTGAAGTAGGAGGGGACAGCACCGGGGAGCTGTTTTTT. It specifies CASSEVGGDSTGELFF.

This clone showed up many times. The chain employs TRBV28 and TRBJ2-5, with D possibly TRBD1 on 6 matching bases. Looked up from germline, CDR1 is MDHEN and CDR2 is SYDVKM. This CDR3 is built from 13 residues. Trimming pared 6 bases from V and 5 bases from J, leaving 13 bases between. CDR3 residues: CASRSQGRETQYF. The CDR3 nucleotides are TGTGCCAGCAGGTCACAGGGTCGGGAGACCCAGTACTTC.

This clone was recorded once. The V gene is TRBV29-1, the J gene TRBJ2-2; 13 nucleotides line up with TRBD2. Looked up from germline, CDR1 is SQVTM and CDR2 is ANQGSEA. Trimming removed 4 bases from V and 6 bases from J; junction bases left unmatched: 5. The CDR3 consists of 15 residues. The CDR3 reads CSVGTSGSLAGELFF. The DNA for the CDR3 is TGCAGCGTTGGGACTAGCGGGAGCCTGGCCGGGGAGCTGTTTTTT.

The chain combines TRBV5-4 with TRBJ1-2, with 12 bases fitting TRBD1. Germline V lookup: CDR1 SGHNT, CDR2 YYREEE (reference sequence). V lost 5 bases, J lost 8 bases, and 7 bases stayed unmatched. This CDR3 is built from 14 residues. The CDR3 DNA reads as TGTGCCAGCAGAAGGGGACAGGGGGCGCGGGGCTACACCTTC. Its translation is CASRRGQGARGYTF.

This rearrangement joins TRBV28 to TRBJ1-5; 7 positions agree with TRBD1. V trimming: 8 bases; J trimming: 6 bases; junction bases outside the gene matches: 7. Germline-derived CDR1 and CDR2 are MDHEN and SYDVKM. The CDR3 sequence is 13 residues long. CDR3 in amino acids: CASVRQGGQPQHF. CDR3 DNA: TGTGCCAGCGTGAGGCAGGGGGGTCAGCCCCAGCATTTT.

The V call is TRBV19, the J call TRBJ1-4; 8 bases match TRBD1. The CDR3 length is 14 residues. Germline V gene lookup returns CDR1 LNHDA and CDR2 SQIVND (reference sequence). The J segment lost 7 bases and the V segment lost 6 bases, leaving 7 bases of the junction unmatched. The CDR3 DNA is TGTGCCAGTAGACCTGACAGGGGACGTGAAAAACTGTTTTTT. Protein sequence: CASRPDRGREKLFF.

V usage is TRBV28 and J usage is TRBJ1-1; TRBD1 is a possible D gene (5 bases). Trimming pared 3 bases from V and 7 bases from J, leaving 27 bases between. CDR1 and CDR2 from the germline V gene are MDHEN and SYDVKM. The CDR3 length is 18 residues. As DNA, the CDR3 is TGTGCCAGCAGTTTCCCCTTCCCTGGACAAATTTCGGATAGTGAAGCTTTCTTT. This gives the protein CASSFPFPGQISDSEAFF.

The chain couples TRBV24-1 to TRBJ2-5, with a weak D call TRBD1 (6 bases). The V end lost 5 bases, the J end lost 2 bases, and 11 bases lay between the germline ends. Germline-derived CDR1 and CDR2 are KGHDR and SFDVKD. This CDR3 has 14 amino acids. The CDR3, as DNA: TGTGCCACCAGTGCCCTCGGACAGCAAGAGACCCAGTACTTC. As protein: CATSALGQQETQYF.

The chain has TRBV4-3 and TRBJ2-7; a possible D gene is TRBD2 (6 bases). The CDR3 runs 18 residues. Looked up from germline, CDR1 is LGHNA and CDR2 is YSLEER. Trimming took 0 bases from V and 1 from J, leaving 19 bases between them. The CDR3 coding sequence is TGCGCCAGCAGCCAAGATTATACGAGACTAGTGATGTCCTACGAGCAGTACTTC. This sequence encodes CASSQDYTRLVMSYEQYF.

CDR3 protein: CASSLSGVNSPLHF. The CDR3, as DNA: TGCGCCAGCAGCTTGTCAGGGGTGAATTCACCCCTCCACTTT. V is TRBV5-1 and J is TRBJ1-6, with a possible D match to TRBD1 (6 bases). The CDR3 has 14 amino acids. Between the trimmed V and J ends, which lost 1 base and 7 bases, there was a span of 9 bases. CDR1 and CDR2 (germline): SGHRS, YFSETQ.

The chain uses TRBV5-4 and TRBJ2-1; the match to TRBD1 covers 10 bases. From germline, CDR1 is SGHNT and CDR2 YYREEE (reference sequence). V lost 4 bases, J lost 7 bases, and 8 bases stayed unmatched. The length of the CDR3 is 15 residues. In DNA form, the CDR3 reads TGTGCCAGCAGCCTTAGACAGGGGGCGCTGAATGAGCAGTTCTTC. Translation: CASSLRQGALNEQFF.

About this clone: Other DNA sequences in the same sample also yield this CDR3. This chain links TRBV2 with TRBJ2-3, with D perhaps matching TRBD2 (6 bases). Germline loops: CDR1 SNHLY, CDR2 FYNNEI. CDR3 length equals 14 residues. V lost 5 bases and J 0 bases, leaving 9 bases between the germline ends. CDR3 DNA: TGTGCCAGCAGTCGGGACTCCAGCACAGATACGCAGTATTTT. Amino acids: CASSRDSSTDTQYF.

Comment on this clone: A junction end diverges from the germline sequence, so it may reflect a read error. This chain uses TRBV6-6 with TRBJ2-7; 10 nucleotides agree with TRBD2. Germline V gives CDR1 MNHNY, CDR2 SVGAGI (reference sequence). The CDR3 has 13 amino acids. The CDR3 DNA sequence: TGTGCCAGCAGTTACACTACTAGCGGGATGCCTCAGTTC. Translated: CASSYTTSGMPQF.

The chain combines TRBV9 with TRBJ1-4; 10 bases are a match to TRBD1. This CDR3 region has 15 residues. CDR1 SGDLS and CDR2 YYNGEE come from the germline V gene. V dropped 4 bases and J dropped 2; count of bases not matched to a gene: 2. The DNA of the CDR3 is TGTGCCAGCAGCATGGGACAGGGGACTAATGAAAAACTGTTTTTT. It translates to CASSMGQGTNEKLFF. Looking up the rest from reference TRBV9 and TRBJ1-4 gives the full variable domain: DSGVTQTPKHLITATGQRVTLRCSPRSGDLSVYWYQQSLDQGLQFLIQYYNGEERAKGNILERFSAQQFPDLHSELNLSSLELGDSALYFCASSMGQGTNEKLFFGSGTQLSVL.

The V gene is TRBV7-2, the J gene TRBJ1-5, with 9 nucleotides matching TRBD1. Germline CDR1 is SGHTA and CDR2 is FQGNSA. The ends lost 2 bases at V and 3 bases at J; junction bases unmatched: 5. This CDR3 has 16 residues. CDR3 nucleotide sequence: TGTGCCAGCAGCTTACGGGGACAGGGCCTCAATCAGCCCCAGCATTTT. Translated, it gives CASSLRGQGLNQPQHF.

The chain is built from TRBV19 and TRBJ2-1, with 8 bases that match TRBD2. The V gene's germline CDR1 is LNHDA and CDR2 SQIVND (reference sequence). J gave up 0 bases and V 4 bases, and 11 bases lay outside the gene matches. The CDR3 covers 18 residues. The CDR3 coding sequence is TGTGCCAGTAGTAGGACTAGCTCCCGGGTAGGCTCCTACAATGAGCAGTTCTTC. Encoded protein: CASSRTSSRVGSYNEQFF.

For the CDR3, the DNA is TGTGCCAGCAGCTTTGGCGGGAGGTCCACCGGGGAGCTGTTTTTT. It is translated as CASSFGGRSTGELFF. V gene TRBV5-4 combines with J gene TRBJ2-2; TRBD2 agrees at 8 bases. The V segment lost 2 bases and the J segment 4 bases; nucleotides outside the gene matches: 4. CDR1 and CDR2 (germline): SGHNT, YYREEE (reference sequence). CDR3 length equals 15 residues.

This sequence joins TRBV21-1 and TRBJ2-1; the table's D call, TRBD1, has no DNA check behind it. TRBV21-1 is a known pseudogene. The CDR3 runs 16 residues. The CDR3 spells CASSKGKQENYNEQFF. CDR3 nucleotide sequence: TGTGCCAGCAGCAAGGGGAAACAGGAGAACTACAATGAGCAGTTCTTC.

V is TRBV27 and J is TRBJ2-7, with D possibly matching TRBD1 (6 bases). Germline V gene data show CDR1 as MNHEY and CDR2 as SMNVEV (reference sequence). V lost 4 bases to trimming and J lost 9 bases, with 22 bases between them. This CDR3 has 15 residues. The CDR3 sequence is CASSSFSTGAQTQYF. In DNA form, the CDR3 reads TGTGCCAGCAGTTCCTTCTCGACAGGCGCCCAAACGCAGTACTTC.

The CDR3: CASSLDQGARNYEKLFF. The CDR3, as DNA: TGTGCCAGCAGTTTAGATCAGGGGGCGCGCAATTATGAAAAACTGTTTTTT. The chain has TRBV27 and TRBJ1-4; 8 bases agree with TRBD1. Germline lookup yields CDR1 MNHEY and CDR2 SMNVEV (reference sequence). The CDR3 loop spans 17 amino acids. The V gene end was trimmed by 2 bases and the J gene end by 6 bases; junction bases not matched to a gene: 11.

J is TRBJ2-3 and V is TRBV7-3; D is undetermined. Germline V gives CDR1 SGHTA, CDR2 FQGTGA. V was cut by 2 bases and J by 0 bases, with 9 bases left in between. The CDR3 spans 15 residues. Here the CDR3 reads CASSLLGGSTDTQYF. CDR3 bases: TGTGCCAGCAGCTTACTAGGCGGTAGCACAGATACGCAGTATTTT.